This TCR beta chain was profiled in a study of CD8+ T cells in alopecia areata. Treatment specified: oral pan-JAK inhibitor, 5-10 mg twice daily. RNA, once extracted, was reverse transcribed into cDNA for use as the sequencing template. Measured with immunoSEQ multiplex PCR; TCRdb has only the in-frame clones, and not every one. The sample has under 250,000 clones, under 60% seen once. Sequenced material: CD4+ T cells sorted from blood, taken at week 4, from a patient treated with tofacitinib. This TCR was recovered from a human donor with alopecia areata.

In nucleotides, the CDR3 is TGCGCCAGCAGCATGACTAGCGGGGACTACGAGCAGTACTTC. This codes for CASSMTSGDYEQYF. The chain employs TRBV5-1 and TRBJ2-7; 11 nucleotides align to TRBD2. Germline V gives CDR1 SGHRS, CDR2 YFSETQ. Trimming took 4 bases from V and 3 from J; bases not matched to a gene: 3. This CDR3 has 14 residues. The full variable domain, with the rest looked up from reference TRBV5-1 and TRBJ2-7, is KAGVTQTPRYLIKTRGQQVTLSCSPISGHRSVSWYQQTPGQGLQFLFEYFSETQRNKGNFPGRFSGRQFSNSRSEMNVSTLELGDSALYLCASSMTSGDYEQYFGPGTRLTVT.